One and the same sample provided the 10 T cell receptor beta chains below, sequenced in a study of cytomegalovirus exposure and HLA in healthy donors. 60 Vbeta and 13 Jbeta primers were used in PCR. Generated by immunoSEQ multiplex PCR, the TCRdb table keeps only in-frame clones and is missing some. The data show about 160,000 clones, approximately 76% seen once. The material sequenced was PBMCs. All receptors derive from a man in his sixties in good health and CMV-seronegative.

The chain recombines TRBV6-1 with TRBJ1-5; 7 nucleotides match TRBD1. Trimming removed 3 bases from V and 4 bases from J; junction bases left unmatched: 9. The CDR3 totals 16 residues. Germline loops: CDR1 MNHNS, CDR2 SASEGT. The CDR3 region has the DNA TGTGCCAGCAGTGATCGGCAGGGGGTGCGAAATCAGCCCCAGCATTTT. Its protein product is CASSDRQGVRNQPQHF.

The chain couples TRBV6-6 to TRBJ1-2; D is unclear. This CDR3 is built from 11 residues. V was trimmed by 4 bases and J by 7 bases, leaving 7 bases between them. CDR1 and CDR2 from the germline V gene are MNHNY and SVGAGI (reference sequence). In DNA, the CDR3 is TGTGCCAGCAGTTTTGGGCCTGGCTACACCTTC. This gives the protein CASSFGPGYTF.

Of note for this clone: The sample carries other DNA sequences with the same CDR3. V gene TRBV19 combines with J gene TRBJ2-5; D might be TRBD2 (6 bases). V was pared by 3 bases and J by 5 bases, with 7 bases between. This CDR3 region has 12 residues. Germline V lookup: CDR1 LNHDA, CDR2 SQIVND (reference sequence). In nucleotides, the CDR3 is TGTGCCAGTAGTATTGGAGGGGAGACCCAGTACTTC. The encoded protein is CASSIGGETQYF.

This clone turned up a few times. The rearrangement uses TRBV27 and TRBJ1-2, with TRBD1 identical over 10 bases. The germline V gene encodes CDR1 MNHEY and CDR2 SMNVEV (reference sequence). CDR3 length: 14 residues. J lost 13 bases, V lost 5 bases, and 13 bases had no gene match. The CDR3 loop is CASSPWTGGTIATF. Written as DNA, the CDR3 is TGTGCCAGCAGTCCCTGGACAGGGGGTACCATAGCCACCTTC.

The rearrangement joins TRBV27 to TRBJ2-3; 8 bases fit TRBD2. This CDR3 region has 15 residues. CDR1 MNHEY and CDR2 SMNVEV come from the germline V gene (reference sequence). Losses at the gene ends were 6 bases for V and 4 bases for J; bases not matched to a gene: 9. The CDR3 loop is CASRRTGGAADTQYF. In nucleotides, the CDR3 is TGTGCCAGCAGAAGAACGGGGGGGGCCGCAGATACGCAGTATTTT.

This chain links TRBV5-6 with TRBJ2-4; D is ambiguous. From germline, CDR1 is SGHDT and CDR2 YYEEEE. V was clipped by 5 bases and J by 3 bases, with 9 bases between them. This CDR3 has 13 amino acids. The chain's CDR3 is CASRLSGKNIQYF. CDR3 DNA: TGTGCCAGCAGACTCTCTGGCAAAAACATTCAGTACTTC.

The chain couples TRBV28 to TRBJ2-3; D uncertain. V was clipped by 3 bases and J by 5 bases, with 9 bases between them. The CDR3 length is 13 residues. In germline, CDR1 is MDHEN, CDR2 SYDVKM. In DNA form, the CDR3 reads TGTGCCAGCAGTTTTGGTTCGAGAGATACGCAGTATTTT. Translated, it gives CASSFGSRDTQYF.

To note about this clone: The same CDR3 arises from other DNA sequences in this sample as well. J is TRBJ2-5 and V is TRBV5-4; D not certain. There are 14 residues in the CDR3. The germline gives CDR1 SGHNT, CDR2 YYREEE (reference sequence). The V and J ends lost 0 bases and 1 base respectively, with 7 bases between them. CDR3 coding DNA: TGTGCCAGCAGCTTGGGAGGCCTCCAAGAGACCCAGTACTTC. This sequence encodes CASSLGGLQETQYF. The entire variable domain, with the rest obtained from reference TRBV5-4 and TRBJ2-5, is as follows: ETGVTQSPTHLIKTRGQQVTLRCSSQSGHNTVSWYQQALGQGPQFIFQYYREEENGRGNFPPRFSGLQFPNYSSELNVNALELDDSALYLCASSLGGLQETQYFGPGTRLLVL.

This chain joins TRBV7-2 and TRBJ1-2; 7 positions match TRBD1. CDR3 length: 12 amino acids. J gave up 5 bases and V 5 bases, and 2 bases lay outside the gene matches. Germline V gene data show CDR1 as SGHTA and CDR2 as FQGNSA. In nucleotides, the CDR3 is TGTGCCAGCAGCCCGGACAGGTATGGCTACACCTTC. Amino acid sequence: CASSPDRYGYTF.

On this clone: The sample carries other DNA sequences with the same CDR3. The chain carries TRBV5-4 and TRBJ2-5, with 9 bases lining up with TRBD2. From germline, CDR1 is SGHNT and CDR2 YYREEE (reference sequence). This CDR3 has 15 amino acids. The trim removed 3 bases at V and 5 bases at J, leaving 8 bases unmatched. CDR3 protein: CASSSNLAGGETQYF. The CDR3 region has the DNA TGTGCCAGCAGCTCGAACCTGGCGGGAGGGGAGACCCAGTACTTC.